This TCR beta chain was sequenced in a study of a mutant IDH1 vaccine in newly diagnosed glioma. The overall study: The sex distribution of treated patients was 62.5% male and about 38% female, with a mean age of roughly 40 years.

J lost 8 bases, V lost 0 bases, and 7 bases had no gene match. CDR1 is LGHNA and CDR2 is YNFKEQ in the germline V gene. The CDR3 runs to 15 residues. TCRdb's copy holds only in-frame clones and misses some; the assay was immunoSEQ multiplex PCR. Seen here are tens of thousands of clones, 75% to 85% observed once, and the top ten hold approximately 9.1%. The time point is: baseline, week 1 (first vaccination visit). The treatment is: pre-vaccination baseline after standard-of-care therapy. The donor cohort comprised cases of new WHO grade 3 or 4 IDH1-mutant, ATRX-lost astrocytoma. Sequencing was performed on PBMCs, taken from a glioma patient treated with radiotherapy, temozolomide or both. The rearrangement joins TRBV4-2 to TRBJ2-1; 7 positions agree with TRBD2. The TCR sequence derives from a man in his forties with glioma. Some clones in this sample may be carry-over from other donors' samples. The CDR3 is CASSQDLWGGDEQFF. The CDR3, as DNA: TGTGCCAGCAGCCAAGATCTTTGGGGGGGGGATGAGCAGTTCTTC.